This TCR beta chain comes out of a study of blood T cell repertoires in COVID-19. About the research overall: From T cells, B-cell-depleted T cells, or PBMCs came the material, which was cDNA or gDNA.

Original handling: Amplification of reference gene primers was used by the study to estimate nucleated cell counts. Measured with immunoSEQ multiplex PCR; TCRdb has only the in-frame clones, and not every one. The V and J calls and the clone size are those of that table, but D and trimming were determined from the DNA. The data show over 200,000 clones, about 83% seen once. This TCR came from a man aged 55-75 years who had recovered from COVID-19. Sequencing input: peripheral blood.

CDR3 amino acids: CASSEARQGNNEQFF. For the CDR3, the DNA is TGTGCCAGCAGTGAAGCGAGACAGGGGAACAATGAGCAGTTCTTC. The genes are TRBV6-1 and TRBJ2-1; 8 bases line up with TRBD1. V lost 0 bases and J lost 5; bases outside the gene matches: 3. CDR3 length equals 15 residues. Germline V gives CDR1 MNHNS, CDR2 SASEGT.